The present entry profiles one T cell receptor beta chain with its context. What it recognizes is unknown. Germline-derived CDR1 and CDR2 are SGDLS and YYNGEE. Trimming removed 0 bases at V and 7 bases at J, with 17 bases between. The CDR3 totals 16 residues. Produced via immunoSEQ multiplex PCR; TCRdb's table is partial and in-frame only. Of fewer than 1.8 million clones in the sample, around 98.5% were seen once. The entry originates in a study of shared clonotypes between healthy human individuals. Study-level findings and limits: Sampling included only blood; tissue repertoires likely differ.

The origin of this receptor is a man aged 25 to 45 in good health. The genes are TRBV9 and TRBJ1-3; TRBD1 is a possible D gene (6 bases). The sequenced material came from naive CD4+ T cells sorted from blood. The subset is: CD45RA+ positively selected. CDR3 nucleotide sequence: TGTGCCAGCAGCGTAGACGCGTGGGGGGCGGTGAACACCATATATTTT. It yields the protein CASSVDAWGAVNTIYF.